This T cell receptor beta chain was documented in a study of naive and memory T cell subsets. The germline gives CDR1 LNHDA, CDR2 SQIVND (reference sequence). This CDR3 has 13 amino acids. The V segment lost 5 bases and the J segment 4 bases; nucleotides outside the gene matches: 4. Ligated cDNA underwent four rounds of PCR with nested alpha and beta constant region primers and SP2. Blood and skin TCR RNA was reverse transcribed with alpha and beta constant primers. TCRdb ran MiXCR on the UMI-ligation and nested PCR reads and lists one entry per CDR3 protein. The sample holds 25,000 to 35,000 distinct CDR3 sequences, 5.5% to 7.5% seen once. This clonotype occurred many times. Its antigen remains unknown. General study results and limits: TCRs were reportedly recovered from both biopsy types, mostly tuberculin test sites.

As for treatment: skin biopsy from PPD injection site in Mantoux-positive individual. The library had UMIs added by 3' ligation of an oligonucleotide to TCR cDNA. This TCR came from an adult in good health. Sample: skin, taken from a tuberculin skin test site. The chain links TRBV19 to TRBJ1-2; 7 bases agree with TRBD1. The CDR3 spells CASSLGTAYGYTF. The CDR3 nucleotides are TGTGCCAGTAGTCTCGGGACAGCCTATGGCTACACCTTC.